Included here is one T cell receptor (beta chain) sequence, with context. What it recognizes is unknown. At one end, the junction sequence differs from germline, possibly due to a read error. The CDR3 is 12 amino acids. Germline CDR1 is DFQATT and CDR2 is SNEGSKA (reference sequence). The sample is drawn from a study of read filtering for tumor transcriptome and immune sequencing. Turning to the study itself: Transcriptome libraries were built from DNase-treated RNA. IR-seq gave about 4.05 to 11 million TCR reads per sample; RNA-seq gave about 75 to 1,300.

The library was built from about 0.4 ug RNA with molecular barcoded adaptors for alpha/delta and beta/gamma chains. A single record per CDR3 protein comes from TCRdb applying MiXCR to the reads. The table records some 25,000 distinct CDR3 sequences, 20% to 25% of them present only once. Regarding the study as a whole: Roughly four fifths of IR-seq clonotypes had one read, totaling roughly 3.5% of reads; RNA-seq: roughly 76% and 46%.

This clonotype was sampled from a donor aged 40 or older with multiple myeloma. Sequenced input: a population of CD138-negative cells sorted from bone marrow. V usage is TRBV20-1 and J usage is TRBJ2-1, with D possibly matching TRBD1 (6 bases). The CDR3 is CSVSDRYNERFF. The CDR3 DNA sequence: TGCAGTGTAAGCGACAGGTACAATGAGCGGTTCTTC.